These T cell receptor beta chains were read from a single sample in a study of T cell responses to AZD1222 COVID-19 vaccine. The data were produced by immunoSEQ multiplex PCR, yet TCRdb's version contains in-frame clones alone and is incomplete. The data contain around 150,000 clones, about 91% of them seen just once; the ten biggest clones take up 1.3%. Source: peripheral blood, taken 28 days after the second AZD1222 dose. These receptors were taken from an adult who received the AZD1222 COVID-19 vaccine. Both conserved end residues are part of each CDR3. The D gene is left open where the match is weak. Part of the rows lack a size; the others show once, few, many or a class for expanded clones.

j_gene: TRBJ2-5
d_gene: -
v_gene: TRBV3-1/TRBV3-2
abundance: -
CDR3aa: CASTRLGGGGETQYF
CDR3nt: TGTGCCAGCACCAGACTAGGTGGGGGCGGAGAGACCCAGTACTTC

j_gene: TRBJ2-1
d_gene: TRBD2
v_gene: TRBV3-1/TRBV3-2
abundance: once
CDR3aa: CASSPRLAGKYNEQFF
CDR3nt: TGTGCCAGCAGCCCCAGACTAGCGGGTAAATACAATGAGCAGTTCTTC

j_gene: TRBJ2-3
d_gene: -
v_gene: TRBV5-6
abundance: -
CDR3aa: CASSLGWASEGTQYF
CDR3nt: TGTGCCAGCAGCTTGGGGTGGGCTAGCGAGGGTACGCAGTATTTT

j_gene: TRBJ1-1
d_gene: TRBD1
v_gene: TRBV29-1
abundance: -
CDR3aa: CSVETTGQGAFF
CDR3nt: TGCAGCGTTGAGACGACGGGACAGGGGGCTTTCTTT

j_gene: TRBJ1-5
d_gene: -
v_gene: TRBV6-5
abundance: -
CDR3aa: CASRLQDSNQPQHF
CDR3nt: TGTGCCAGCAGGCTCCAGGATAGCAATCAGCCCCAGCATTTT

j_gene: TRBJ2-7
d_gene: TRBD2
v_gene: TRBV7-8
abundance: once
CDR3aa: CASSLGLGYEQYF
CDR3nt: TGTGCCAGCAGCCTCGGACTAGGCTACGAGCAGTACTTC

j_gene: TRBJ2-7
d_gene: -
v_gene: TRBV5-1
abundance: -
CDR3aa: CASSPNAGTIYEQYF
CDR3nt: TGCGCCAGCAGCCCGAACGCAGGTACGATCTACGAGCAGTACTTC

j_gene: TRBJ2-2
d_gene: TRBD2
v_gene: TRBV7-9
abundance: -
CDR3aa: CASRRSGGSGELFF
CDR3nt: TGTGCCAGCAGGAGAAGCGGGGGTTCCGGGGAGCTGTTTTTT

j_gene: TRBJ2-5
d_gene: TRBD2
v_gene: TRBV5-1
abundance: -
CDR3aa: CASSPGGAETQYF
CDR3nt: TGCGCCAGCAGCCCCGGGGGGGCGGAGACCCAGTACTTC

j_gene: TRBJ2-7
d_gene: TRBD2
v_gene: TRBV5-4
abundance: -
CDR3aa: CASSDVAGVEFHEQYF
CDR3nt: TGTGCCAGCAGCGACGTAGCGGGAGTAGAGTTCCACGAGCAGTACTTC

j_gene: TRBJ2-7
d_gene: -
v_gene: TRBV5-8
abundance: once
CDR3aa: CASSLAAASYEQYF
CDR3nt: TGTGCCAGCAGCTTGGCCGCCGCATCCTACGAGCAGTACTTC

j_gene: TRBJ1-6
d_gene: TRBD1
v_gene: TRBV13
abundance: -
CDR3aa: CASRPTGEVSPLHF
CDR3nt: TGTGCCAGCAGACCGACAGGGGAGGTTTCACCCCTCCACTTT

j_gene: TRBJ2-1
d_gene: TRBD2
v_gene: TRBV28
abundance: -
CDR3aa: CASSWGLAGRGRTYNEQFF
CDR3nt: TGTGCCAGCAGTTGGGGACTAGCGGGTAGGGGCCGAACCTACAATGAGCAGTTCTTC

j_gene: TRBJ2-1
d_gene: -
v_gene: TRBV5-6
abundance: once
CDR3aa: CASSPGSGWFYNEQFF
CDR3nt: TGTGCCAGCAGCCCAGGCTCGGGATGGTTCTACAATGAGCAGTTCTTC

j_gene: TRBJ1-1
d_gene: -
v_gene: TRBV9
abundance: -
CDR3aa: CASSGRYTEAFF
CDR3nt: TGTGCCAGCAGCGGACGGTACACTGAAGCTTTCTTT

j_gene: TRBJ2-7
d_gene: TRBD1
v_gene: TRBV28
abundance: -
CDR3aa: CASRTGGYSYEQYF
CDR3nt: TGTGCCAGCAGGACAGGGGGCTACTCCTACGAGCAGTACTTC

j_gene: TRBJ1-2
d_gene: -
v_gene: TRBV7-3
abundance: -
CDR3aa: CASSISGGGSYGYTF
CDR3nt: TGTGCCAGCAGCATTTCGGGTGGGGGAAGCTATGGCTACACCTTC

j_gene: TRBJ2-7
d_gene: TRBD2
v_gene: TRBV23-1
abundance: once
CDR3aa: CASSQFRAGLAAKNSSYEQYF
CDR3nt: TGCGCCAGCAGTCAATTCCGGGCGGGACTAGCGGCCAAAAACAGCTCCTACGAGCAGTACTTC

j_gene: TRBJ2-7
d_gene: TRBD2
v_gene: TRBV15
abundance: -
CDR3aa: CATSREGTSGSYEQYF
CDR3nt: TGTGCCACCAGCAGAGAAGGGACTAGCGGCTCCTACGAGCAGTACTTC

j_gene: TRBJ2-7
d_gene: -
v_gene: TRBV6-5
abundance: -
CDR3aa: CASNPGTVSGEYF
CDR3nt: TGTGCCAGCAACCCCGGGACAGTTTCGGGGGAGTACTTC

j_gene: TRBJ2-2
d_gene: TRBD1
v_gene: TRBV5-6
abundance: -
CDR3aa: CASRDRWDTGELFF
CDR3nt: TGTGCCAGCCGGGACAGGTGGGACACCGGGGAGCTGTTTTTT

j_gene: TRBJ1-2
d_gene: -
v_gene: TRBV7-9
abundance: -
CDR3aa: CASSPPSIPGYTF
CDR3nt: TGTGCCAGCAGCCCACCCTCAATTCCTGGCTACACCTTC

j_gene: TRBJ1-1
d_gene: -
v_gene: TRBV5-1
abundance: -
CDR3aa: CASSYQYQNTEAFF
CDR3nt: TGCGCCAGCAGCTACCAATACCAGAACACTGAAGCTTTCTTT

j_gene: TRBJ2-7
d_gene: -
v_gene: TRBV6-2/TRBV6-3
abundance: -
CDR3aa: CASSSTSYEQYF
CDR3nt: TGTGCCAGCAGTTCTACTAGCTACGAGCAGTACTTC

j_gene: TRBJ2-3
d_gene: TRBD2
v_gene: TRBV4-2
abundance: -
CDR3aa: CASSQSERGGADTQYF
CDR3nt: TGTGCCAGCAGCCAATCCGAGCGGGGGGGGGCAGATACGCAGTATTTT

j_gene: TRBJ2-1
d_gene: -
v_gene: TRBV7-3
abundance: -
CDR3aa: CASSLMRTGEQFF
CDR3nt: TGTGCCAGCAGCTTAATGAGGACCGGTGAGCAGTTCTTC

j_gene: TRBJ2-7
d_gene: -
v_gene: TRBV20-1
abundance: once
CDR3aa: CSAGSDYEQYF
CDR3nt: TGCAGTGCTGGGAGCGACTACGAGCAGTACTTC

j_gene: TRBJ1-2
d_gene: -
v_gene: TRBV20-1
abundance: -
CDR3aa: CSARNTYGYTF
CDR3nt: TGCAGTGCTAGGAACACCTATGGCTACACCTTC

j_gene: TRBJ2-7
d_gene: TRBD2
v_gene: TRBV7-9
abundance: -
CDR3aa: CASSLSGITGEQYF
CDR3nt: TGTGCCAGCAGTCTCAGCGGGATCACTGGTGAGCAGTACTTC

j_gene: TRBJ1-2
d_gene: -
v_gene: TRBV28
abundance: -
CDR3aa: CASSLGGDGYTF
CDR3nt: TGTGCCAGCAGTTTGGGGGGGGATGGCTACACCTTC

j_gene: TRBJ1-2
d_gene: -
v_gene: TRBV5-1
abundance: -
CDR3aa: CASSLGQRLYGYTF
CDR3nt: TGCGCCAGCAGCTTGGGTCAGCGGCTCTATGGCTACACCTTC